The clone carrying this TCR beta chain was observed a single time. The antigen is unknown. CDR3 length: 16 amino acids. CDR1 SGHVS and CDR2 FQNEAQ come from the germline V gene. J gave up 3 bases and V 0 bases, and 8 bases lay outside the gene matches. These data originate in a study of cytomegalovirus exposure and HLA in healthy donors. Regarding the study as a whole: The records held CMV serostatus as the only immune exposure information. The study put some 150 TCR beta chains on its list as cytomegalovirus-associated.

At the time of sampling, donors were nominally healthy, though unrecorded immune exposures were likely. PCR used 60 Vbeta primers and 13 Jbeta primers. Libraries were prepared by immunoSEQ multiplex PCR; TCRdb keeps only in-frame clonotypes and omits some of them. The sample yields 100,000 or so clones, around 78% seen once. The chain recombines TRBV7-8 with TRBJ2-7; 7 bases fit TRBD2. This TCR derives from a male donor in good health and CMV-seronegative. Sequences were obtained from PBMCs. CDR3 DNA sequence: TGTGCCAGCAGCTTAGCACGCGGGGGAGGGGTCTACGAGCAGTACTTC. Its protein is CASSLARGGGVYEQYF. Full variable domain (rest looked up from reference TRBV7-8 and TRBJ2-7): GAGVSQSPRYKVAKRGQDVALRCDPISGHVSLFWYQQALGQGPEFLTYFQNEAQLDKSGLPSDRFFAERPEGSVSTLKIQRTQQEDSAVYLCASSLARGGGVYEQYFGPGTRLTVT.